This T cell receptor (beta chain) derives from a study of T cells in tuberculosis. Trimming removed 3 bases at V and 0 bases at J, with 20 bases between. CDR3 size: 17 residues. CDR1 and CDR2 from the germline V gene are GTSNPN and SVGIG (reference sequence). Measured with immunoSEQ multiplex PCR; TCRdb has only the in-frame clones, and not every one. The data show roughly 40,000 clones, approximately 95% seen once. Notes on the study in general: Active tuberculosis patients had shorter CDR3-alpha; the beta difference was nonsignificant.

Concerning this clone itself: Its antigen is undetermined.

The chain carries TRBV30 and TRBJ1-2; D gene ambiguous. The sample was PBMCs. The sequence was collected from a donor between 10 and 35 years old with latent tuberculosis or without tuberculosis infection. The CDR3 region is CAWSSWGVGLPNYGYTF. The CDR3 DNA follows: TGTGCCTGGAGCTCTTGGGGAGTGGGTCTGCCTAACTATGGCTACACCTTC.